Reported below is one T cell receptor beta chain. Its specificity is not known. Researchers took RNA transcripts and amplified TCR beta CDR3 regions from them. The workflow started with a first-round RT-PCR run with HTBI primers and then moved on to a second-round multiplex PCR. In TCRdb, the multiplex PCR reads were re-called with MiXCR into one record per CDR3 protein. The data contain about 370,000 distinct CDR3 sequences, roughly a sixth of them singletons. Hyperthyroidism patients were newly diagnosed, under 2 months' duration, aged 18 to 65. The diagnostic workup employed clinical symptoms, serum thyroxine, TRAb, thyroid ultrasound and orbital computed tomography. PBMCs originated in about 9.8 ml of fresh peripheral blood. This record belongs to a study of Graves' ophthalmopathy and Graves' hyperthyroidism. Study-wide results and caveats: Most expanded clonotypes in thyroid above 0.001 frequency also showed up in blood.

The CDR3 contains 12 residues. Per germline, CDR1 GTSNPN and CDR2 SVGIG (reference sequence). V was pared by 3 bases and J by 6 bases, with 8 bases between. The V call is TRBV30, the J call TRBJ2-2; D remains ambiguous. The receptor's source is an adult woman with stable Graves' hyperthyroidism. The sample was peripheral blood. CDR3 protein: CAWSRIPGELFF. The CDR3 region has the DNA TGTGCCTGGAGCCGTATCCCCGGGGAGCTGTTTTTT.